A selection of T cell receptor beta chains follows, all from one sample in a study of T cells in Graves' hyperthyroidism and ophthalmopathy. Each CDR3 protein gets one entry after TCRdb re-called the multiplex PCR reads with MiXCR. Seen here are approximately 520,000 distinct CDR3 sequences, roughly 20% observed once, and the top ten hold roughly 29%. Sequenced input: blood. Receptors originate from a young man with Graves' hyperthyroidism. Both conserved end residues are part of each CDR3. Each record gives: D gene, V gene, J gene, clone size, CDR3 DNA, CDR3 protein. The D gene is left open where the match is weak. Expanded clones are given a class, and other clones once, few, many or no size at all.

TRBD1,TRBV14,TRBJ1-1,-,TGTGCCAGCAGCCAAGTTCCCGGGACAGTGAACACTGAAGCTTTCTTT,CASSQVPGTVNTEAFF
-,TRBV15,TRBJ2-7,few,TGTGCCACCAGCCCGGGACCGAGCTCCTACGAGCAGTACTTC,CATSPGPSSYEQYF
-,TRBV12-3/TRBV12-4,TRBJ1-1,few,TGTGCCAGCAGTTACAGGGCCGCCACTGAAGCTTTCTTT,CASSYRAATEAFF
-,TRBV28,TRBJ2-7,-,TGTGCCAGCAGTGCCAATTTCGGTTCGTACTTC,CASSANFGSYF
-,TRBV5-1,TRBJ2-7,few,TGCGCCAGCAGCTGGGGACCAGCCGAATACGAGCAGTACTTC,CASSWGPAEYEQYF
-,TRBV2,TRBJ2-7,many,TGTGCCAGCAGTGAAGCAGGCATTACATCCTACGAGCAGTACTTC,CASSEAGITSYEQYF
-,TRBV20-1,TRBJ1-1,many,TGCAGGGGGGCGGCGGATGAAGCTTTCTTT,CRGAADEAFF
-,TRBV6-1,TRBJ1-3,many,TGTGCCAGCAGTGAATCTTCTACTTCTGGAAACACCATATATTTT,CASSESSTSGNTIYF
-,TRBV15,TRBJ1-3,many,TGTGCCACCAGCAGAGAGGGGGAGGCCGTTACCATATATTTT,CATSREGEAVTIYF
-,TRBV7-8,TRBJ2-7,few,TGTGCCAGCAGCCCTTCGGGGTGGGAGCAGTACTTC,CASSPSGWEQYF
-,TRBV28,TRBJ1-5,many,TGTGCCAGCAGTTTTACCCAAGTAAACGGTCAGCCCCAGCATTTT,CASSFTQVNGQPQHF
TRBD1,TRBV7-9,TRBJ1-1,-,TGTGCCAGCAGCTTACGAACAGGGGGGCGCACTGAAGCTTTCTTT,CASSLRTGGRTEAFF
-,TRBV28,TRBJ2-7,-,TGTGCCAGCAGTTTACAGATGTACGAGCAGTACTTC,CASSLQMYEQYF
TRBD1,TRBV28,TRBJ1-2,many,TGTGCCAGCAGGGAAACAGGGGGCTATGGCTACACCTTC,CASRETGGYGYTF
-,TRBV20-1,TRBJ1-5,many,TGCAGTGCTAGGCACGGCAATCAGCCCCAGCATTTT,CSARHGNQPQHF
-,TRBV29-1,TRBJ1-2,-,TGCAGCGTTGACGCAGGGGATCGCTATGGCTACACCTTC,CSVDAGDRYGYTF
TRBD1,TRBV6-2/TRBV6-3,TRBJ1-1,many,TGTGCCAGCAGTTACGACGGGGACAGGGGGCTGAGGGACACTGAAGCTTCCTTT,CASSYDGDRGLRDTEASF
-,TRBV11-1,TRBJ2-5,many,TGTGCCAGCAGCTCAGACCCCTCCCCCACCCAGTACTTC,CASSSDPSPTQYF
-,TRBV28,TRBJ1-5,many,TGTGCCAGCAGTTTAAAGGCTCGGACGAGCAATCAGCCCCAGCATTTT,CASSLKARTSNQPQHF
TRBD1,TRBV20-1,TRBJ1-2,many,TGCAGTGCTAGAGATACTGGGACAGGGGTCGGCTACACCTTC,CSARDTGTGVGYTF
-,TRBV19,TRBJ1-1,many,TGTGCCAGTAGTCCGGGACACATGAACACTGAAGCTTTCTTT,CASSPGHMNTEAFF
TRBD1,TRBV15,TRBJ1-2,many,TGTGCCACCAGCCGGGGACAGCTCTATGGCTACACCTTC,CATSRGQLYGYTF
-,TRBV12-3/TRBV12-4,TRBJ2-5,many,TGTGCCAGCAGCAAGGACGGTAAAGAGACCCAGTACTTC,CASSKDGKETQYF
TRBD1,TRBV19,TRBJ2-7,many,TGTGCCAGTAGCCCCGGACAGGGGGGAGCCTACGAGCAGTACTTC,CASSPGQGGAYEQYF
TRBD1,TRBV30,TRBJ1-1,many,TGTGCCGGTTTGGGACAGGGGAGGGATGAAGCTTTCTTT,CAGLGQGRDEAFF
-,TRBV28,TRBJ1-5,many,TGTGCCAGCAGTTTAGGACAGCTTTCTCAGCCCCAGCATTTT,CASSLGQLSQPQHF
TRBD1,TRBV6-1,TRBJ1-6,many,TGTGCCAGCAGTGATACCGGGACAGTCGCTTCACCCCTCCACTTT,CASSDTGTVASPLHF
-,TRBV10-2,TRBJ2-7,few,TGCGCCAGCAGCCAAGTTTCCCTCGACGGGTACCCGTACGAGCAGTACTTC,CASSQVSLDGYPYEQYF
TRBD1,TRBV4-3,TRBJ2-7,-,TGCGCCAGCAGCTTCCTTCGCACCTCGGGACAGGGCGTTCGTCTGAACTACGAGCAGTACTTC,CASSFLRTSGQGVRLNYEQYF
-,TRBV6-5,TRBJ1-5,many,TGTGCCAGCAGTTACGAGGGGCAGTTCTATAGCAATCAGCCCCAGCATTTT,CASSYEGQFYSNQPQHF
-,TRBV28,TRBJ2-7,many,TGTGCCAGCAGTCACCGCAGGCCCAGCTACGAGCAGTACTTC,CASSHRRPSYEQYF
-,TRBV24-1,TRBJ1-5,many,TGTGCCACCAGTGAAACATACAGCAATCAGCCCCAGCATTTT,CATSETYSNQPQHF
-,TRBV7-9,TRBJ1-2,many,TGTGCCAGCAGCTTAGCGGAAGGGAACCCCTATGGCTACACCTTC,CASSLAEGNPYGYTF
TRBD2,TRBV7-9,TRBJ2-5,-,TGTGCCAGCAGTCGCGATGGGGGGGTGAGAGAGACCCAGTACTTC,CASSRDGGVRETQYF
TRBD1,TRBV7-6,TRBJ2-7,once,TGTGCCATCAGCTTAGCTCAGGGGGCGTACGAGCAGTACTTC,CAISLAQGAYEQYF
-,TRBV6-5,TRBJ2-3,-,TGTGCCATCAGCTACTCGGGACTCACAGATACGCAGTATTTT,CAISYSGLTDTQYF
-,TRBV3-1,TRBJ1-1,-,TGTGCCAGCAGCGCCCCCGGGACTGAAGCTTTCTTT,CASSAPGTEAFF
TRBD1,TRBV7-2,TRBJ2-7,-,TGTGCCAGCAGCTCATTCTTAGGACAGGGATACGAGCAGTACTTC,CASSSFLGQGYEQYF
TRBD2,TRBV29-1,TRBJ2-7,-,TGCAGCGTGGAGCGGGGGGGTTCCTACGAGCAGTACTTC,CSVERGGSYEQYF
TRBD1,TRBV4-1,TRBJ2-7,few,TGCGCCAGCAGCCGGACAGGGGGCTTAGACGAGCAGTACTTC,CASSRTGGLDEQYF
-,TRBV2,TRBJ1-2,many,TGTGCCAGCAGCTACTCAGGGGCTAACTATGGCTACACCTTC,CASSYSGANYGYTF
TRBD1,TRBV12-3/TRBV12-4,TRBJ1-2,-,TGTGCCAGCAGCCGACAGGGGGCGGTTGGCTATGGCTACACCTTC,CASSRQGAVGYGYTF
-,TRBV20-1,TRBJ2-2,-,TGCAGTGCTTTGGGGTTGGCGAACACCGGGGAGCTGTTTTTT,CSALGLANTGELFF
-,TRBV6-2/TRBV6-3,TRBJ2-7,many,TGTGCCAGCAGCTGGGCCCTCTCCTACGAGCAGTACTTC,CASSWALSYEQYF
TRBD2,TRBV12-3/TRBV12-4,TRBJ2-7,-,TGTGCCAGCAGTTTACCCTCCCTAGCGGTCAGGCCCTACGATCAGTACTTC,CASSLPSLAVRPYDQYF
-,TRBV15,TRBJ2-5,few,TGTGCCACCAGCCGGTCGGGACGGATCCAAGAGACCCAGTACTTC,CATSRSGRIQETQYF
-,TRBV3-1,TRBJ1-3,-,TGTGCCAGCAGCCAAGAGATAGGAAACACCATATATTTT,CASSQEIGNTIYF